Sequencing of this T cell receptor (beta chain) was carried out in a study of blood T cell repertoires in COVID-19. Study as a whole: COVID-19 samples from acute and convalescent phases originated in the United States, Italy and Spain.

Germline CDR1 reads MNHEY; CDR2 reads SVGAGI. The CDR3 has 13 amino acids. V gave up 3 bases and J gave up 3 bases, with 8 bases separating them. This clone appeared a single time. Participant age was about 18 to 89 years, and participants resided in roughly 25 US areas. Some clones are missing from TCRdb's copy, which holds only in-frame ones; the method was immunoSEQ multiplex PCR. This sample has roughly 140,000 clones, with roughly 84% found just once. The chain employs TRBV6-5 and TRBJ1-1; D gene ambiguous. This TCR derives from a man aged 45 to 65 in a cohort exposed to, infected with or recovered from COVID-19 (not recorded which). Sequenced: PBMCs or T cells enriched from blood (not recorded which). The CDR3 coding sequence is TGTGCCAGCAGTTATCAGTACCACACTGAAGCTTTCTTT. Translating it yields CASSYQYHTEAFF.